This passage covers 7 T cell receptor beta chains from one sample sequenced in a study of blood T cell repertoires in COVID-19. Only in-frame clones appear in the TCRdb table, and some are missing; sequencing was by immunoSEQ multiplex PCR. This table holds 240,000 or so clones, roughly 83% found once. Sequenced input: PBMCs or T cells enriched from blood (not recorded which). The receptor source for this set is a woman aged 45-65 years who had recovered from COVID-19.

This sequence joins TRBV11-2 and TRBJ2-7, with TRBD1 identical over 10 bases. After removal of 4 bases from V and 7 bases from J, the junction contained 4 bases not matched to a gene. Per germline, CDR1 SGHAT and CDR2 FQNNGV. The CDR3 extends over 13 amino acids. CDR3 sequence: CASSSGQGREQYF. The CDR3 DNA follows: TGTGCCAGCAGCTCGGGACAGGGGAGAGAGCAGTACTTC. Variable domain in full (rest from reference TRBV11-2 and TRBJ2-7): EAGVAQSPRYKIIEKRQSVAFWCNPISGHATLYWYQQILGQGPKLLIQFQNNGVVDDSQLPKDRFSAERLKGVDSTLKIQPAKLEDSAVYLCASSSGQGREQYFGPGTRLTVT.

J is TRBJ1-5 and V is TRBV2; 7 bases fit TRBD1. The trim removed 8 bases at V and 4 bases at J, leaving 8 bases unmatched. The CDR3 runs 14 residues. In germline, CDR1 is SNHLY, CDR2 FYNNEI. The CDR3 sequence is CASEGQRLNQPQHF. The CDR3 DNA reads as TGTGCCAGCGAGGGACAGAGATTAAATCAGCCCCAGCATTTT. Supplemented by reference TRBV2 and TRBJ1-5, the full variable domain reads EPEVTQTPSHQVTQMGQEVILRCVPISNHLYFYWYRQILGQKVEFLVSFYNNEISEKSEIFDDQFSVERPDGSNFTLKIRSTKLEDSAMYFCASEGQRLNQPQHFGDGTRLSIL.

This rearrangement joins TRBV5-1 to TRBJ2-7; perhaps TRBD1 as D (5 bases). Trimming pared 0 bases from V and 2 bases from J, leaving 12 bases between. CDR3 length equals 15 residues. Looked up from germline, CDR1 is SGHRS and CDR2 is YFSETQ. CDR3 in DNA: TGCGCCAGCAGCTTGGAGGCCGTGGGGCCCTACGAGCAGTACTTC. Translating gives CASSLEAVGPYEQYF.

This clone appeared a few times. The J gene is TRBJ2-1, the V gene TRBV19; TRBD2 aligns across 9 bases. Germline loops: CDR1 LNHDA, CDR2 SQIVND (reference sequence). The trim removed 7 bases at V and 4 bases at J, leaving 8 bases unmatched. This CDR3 region has 15 residues. CDR3 in amino acids: CASTPLSGSYNEQFF. The DNA of the CDR3 is TGTGCCAGTACCCCCCTTAGCGGGAGTTACAATGAGCAGTTCTTC. Filled out from reference TRBV19 and TRBJ2-1, the complete variable domain reads DGGITQSPKYLFRKEGQNVTLSCEQNLNHDAMYWYRQDPGQGLRLIYYSQIVNDFQKGDIAEGYSVSREKKESFPLTVTSAQKNPTAFYLCASTPLSGSYNEQFFGPGTRLTVL.

The chain is built from TRBV5-1 and TRBJ1-1, with D perhaps TRBD1 (6 bases). Germline-derived CDR1 and CDR2 are SGHRS and YFSETQ. Between the trimmed V and J ends, which lost 1 base and 1 base, there was a span of 11 bases. The CDR3 is 15 residues long. The CDR3 bases are TGCGCCAGCAGCTTGTACAGGGAAAGGAACACTGAAGCTTTCTTT. Its protein is CASSLYRERNTEAFF.

The gene calls are TRBV5-1 and TRBJ2-2; TRBD2 matches at 7 bases. The CDR3 length is 14 residues. Germline trimming cut 4 bases from V and 6 bases from J; bases unmatched to any gene: 6. Germline V CDR1 and CDR2: SGHRS, YFSETQ. The CDR3, as DNA: TGCGCCAGCAGCCTCAGGGCGGGAGCCGGGGAGCTGTTTTTT. This translates into CASSLRAGAGELFF.

This chain links TRBV5-1 with TRBJ2-7, with 8 bases lining up with TRBD2. V dropped 0 bases and J dropped 2; count of bases not matched to a gene: 4. Germline values: CDR1 SGHRS, CDR2 YFSETQ. This CDR3 is built from 15 residues. This CDR3 is CASSLGRGGPYEQYF. The CDR3, as DNA: TGCGCCAGCAGCTTGGGTCGGGGGGGCCCCTACGAGCAGTACTTC.